This is a list of T cell receptor beta chains from one sample in a study of T cell repertoires in cytomegalovirus infection. MiXCR was run by TCRdb on the reads, yielding one entry per CDR3 protein. Among about 400,000 distinct CDR3 sequences, about a sixth were seen once, and the ten largest hold around 9.3%. The specimen sequenced was PBMCs. All receptors derive from a human donor in good health (CMV status not recorded). Some clones in this sample may be carry-over from other donors' samples. Both conserved end residues are part of each CDR3. Fields, in order: CDR3 DNA, CDR3 protein, J gene, D gene, clone size, V gene. A D gene is named only where the DNA matches it firmly. The listing skips clone size in some rows; elsewhere it reads once, few, many or a size class.

TGCAGTGCCGGGGGAAGGAGCAATCAGCCCCAGCATTTT	CSAGGRSNQPQHF	TRBJ1-5	-	-	TRBV20-1
TGTGCCAGCAGCTTACGGGACAGGGGTGGCTACACCTTC	CASSLRDRGGYTF	TRBJ1-2	TRBD1	many	TRBV7-2
TGCAGTGCACAGAGACAGGGGATGAACACTGAAGCTTTCTTT	CSAQRQGMNTEAFF	TRBJ1-1	TRBD1	-	TRBV20-1
TGTGGGCCTAGACAGGGCTACAATGAGCAGTTCTTC	CGPRQGYNEQFF	TRBJ2-1	TRBD1	-	TRBV27
TGTGCCAGCAGCCCAGACGCAAGCGGACTATTGGATACGCAGTATTTT	CASSPDASGLLDTQYF	TRBJ2-3	-	-	TRBV7-6
TGTGCCTGGACCGAACCAAGGGCTTCTGGGCCCAACGTCCTGACTTTC	CAWTEPRASGPNVLTF	TRBJ2-6	-	-	TRBV30
TGTGCCAGCAGCTCCCAGGGAGACTACCAAGAGACCCAGTACTTC	CASSSQGDYQETQYF	TRBJ2-5	-	-	TRBV7-2
TGTGCCAGCAGACCCCGGGACAGAGATGGCTACACCTTC	CASRPRDRDGYTF	TRBJ1-2	TRBD1	few	TRBV6-2/TRBV6-3
TGTGCCAGCAGCTTAGCTGCGGGAGCGTCAGATACGCAGTATTTT	CASSLAAGASDTQYF	TRBJ2-3	TRBD2	few	TRBV7-2
TGTGCCAGCAGCCTATGGACAGGGCCAGGCGGTTACGAGCAGTTCTTC	CASSLWTGPGGYEQFF	TRBJ2-1	TRBD1	many	TRBV5-6
TGTGCCAGCAGTTTTTCCAGGGGGAACACTGAAGCTTTCTTT	CASSFSRGNTEAFF	TRBJ1-1	-	-	TRBV12-3/TRBV12-4
TGTGCCAGCAGGCTAAACAGGGGCACTGAAGCTTTCTTT	CASRLNRGTEAFF	TRBJ1-1	TRBD1	-	TRBV6-1
TGTGCCAGTAGGACCGGGACAGGGCCGAATCAGCCCCAGCATTTT	CASRTGTGPNQPQHF	TRBJ1-5	TRBD1	-	TRBV19
TGTGCCAGCAGCCTCACTAACTACGGGGGCAATGAGCAGTTCTTC	CASSLTNYGGNEQFF	TRBJ2-1	-	many	TRBV7-2
TGTGCCAGCTCACCACGGGCGCAGAAAGAGACCCAGTACTTC	CASSPRAQKETQYF	TRBJ2-5	-	-	TRBV18
TGTGCCAGCAGTGAAGCGAGTTTCCGGCCGTCGAATCAGCCCCAGCATTTT	CASSEASFRPSNQPQHF	TRBJ1-5	-	-	TRBV2
TGTGCCAGCAGCTTAGATAGGTTAGCGAGAGTCACAGATACGCAGTATTTT	CASSLDRLARVTDTQYF	TRBJ2-3	-	many	TRBV11-2
TGTGCCAGCAACTACGAAGGGGGCGCAGATACGCAGTATTTT	CASNYEGGADTQYF	TRBJ2-3	TRBD1	-	TRBV2